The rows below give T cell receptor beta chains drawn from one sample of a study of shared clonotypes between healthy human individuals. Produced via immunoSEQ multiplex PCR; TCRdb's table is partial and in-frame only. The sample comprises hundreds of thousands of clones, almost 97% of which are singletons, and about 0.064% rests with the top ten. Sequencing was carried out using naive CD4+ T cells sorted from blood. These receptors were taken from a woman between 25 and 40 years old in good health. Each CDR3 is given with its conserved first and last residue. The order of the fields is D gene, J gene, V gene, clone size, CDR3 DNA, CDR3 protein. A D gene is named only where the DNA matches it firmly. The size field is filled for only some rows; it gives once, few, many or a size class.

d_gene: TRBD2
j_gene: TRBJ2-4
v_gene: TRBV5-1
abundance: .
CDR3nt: TGCGCCAGCAGCTTAGGGCTAGCGGTAGCCAAAAACATTCAGTACTTC
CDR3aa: CASSLGLAVAKNIQYF

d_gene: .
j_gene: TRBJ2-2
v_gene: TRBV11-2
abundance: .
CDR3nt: TGTGCCAGCAGCTTAGTGGGGCGGACCGGGGAGCTGTTTTTT
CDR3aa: CASSLVGRTGELFF

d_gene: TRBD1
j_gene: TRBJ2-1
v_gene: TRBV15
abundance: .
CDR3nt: TGTGCCACCAGCATTTTTAAACCGGGACAGGGGGCGCAGAATGAGCAGTTCTTC
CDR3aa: CATSIFKPGQGAQNEQFF

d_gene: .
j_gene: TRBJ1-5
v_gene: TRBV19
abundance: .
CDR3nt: TGTGCCAGTAGTATCTCCCAGGGAGGCAATCAGCCCCAGCATTTT
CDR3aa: CASSISQGGNQPQHF

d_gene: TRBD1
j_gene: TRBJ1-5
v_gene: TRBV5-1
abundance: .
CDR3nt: TGCGCCAGCAGCCCAGGACAGGAAAATCAGCCCCAGCATTTT
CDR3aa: CASSPGQENQPQHF

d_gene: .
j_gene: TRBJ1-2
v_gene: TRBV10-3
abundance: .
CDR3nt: TGTGCCACACGGGCCGGAGCTAACTATGGCTACACCTTC
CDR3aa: CATRAGANYGYTF

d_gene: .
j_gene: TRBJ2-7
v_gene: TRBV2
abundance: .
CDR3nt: TGTGCCAGCAGTGAAAGAGGGTGGGGGAAAACCTACGAGCAGTACTTC
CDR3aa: CASSERGWGKTYEQYF

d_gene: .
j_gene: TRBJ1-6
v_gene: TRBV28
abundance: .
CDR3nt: TGTGCCAGCAGTTTACAGGGCGATTCACCCCTCCACTTT
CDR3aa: CASSLQGDSPLHF

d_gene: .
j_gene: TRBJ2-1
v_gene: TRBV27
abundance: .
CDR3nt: TGTGCCAGCAGTTTAGAGAACCCCTACAATGAGCAGTTCTTC
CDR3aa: CASSLENPYNEQFF

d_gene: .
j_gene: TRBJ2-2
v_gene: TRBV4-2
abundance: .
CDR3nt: TGTGCCAGCAGCCAAGCAGGGCAAAGCGGAGACAACACCGGGGAGCTGTTTTTT
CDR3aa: CASSQAGQSGDNTGELFF

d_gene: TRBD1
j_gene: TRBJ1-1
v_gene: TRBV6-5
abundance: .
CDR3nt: TGTGCCAGCAGTCAGACAGGGAAGGGCACTGAAGCTTTCTTT
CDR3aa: CASSQTGKGTEAFF

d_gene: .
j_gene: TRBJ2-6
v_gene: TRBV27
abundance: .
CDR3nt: TGTGCCAGCATGCGTAGGACATCCTCCTCTGGGGCCAACGTCCTGACCTTC
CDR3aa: CASMRRTSSSGANVLTF

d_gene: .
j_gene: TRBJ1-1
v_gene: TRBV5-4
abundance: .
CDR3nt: TGTGCCAGCAGCCGTCCTGGAGCCGAGAACACTGAAGCTTTCTTT
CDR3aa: CASSRPGAENTEAFF

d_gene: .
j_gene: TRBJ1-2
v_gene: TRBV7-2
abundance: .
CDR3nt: TGTGCCAGCAGCCTTACAGACTATGGCTACACCTTC
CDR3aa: CASSLTDYGYTF

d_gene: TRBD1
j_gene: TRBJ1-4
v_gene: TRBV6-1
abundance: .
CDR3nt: TGTGCCAGCAGTGAAAGGGACAGCACTGGGACTAATGAAAAACTGTTTTTT
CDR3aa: CASSERDSTGTNEKLFF

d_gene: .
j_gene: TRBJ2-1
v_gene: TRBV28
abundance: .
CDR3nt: TGTGCCAGCCGAACGGCAACACCGGGGAATGAGCAGTTCTTC
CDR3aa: CASRTATPGNEQFF

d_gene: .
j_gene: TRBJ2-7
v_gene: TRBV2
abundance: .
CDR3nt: TGTGCCAGCAGTGAATCGGTCAGAACCCTCTACGAGCAGTACTTC
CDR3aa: CASSESVRTLYEQYF

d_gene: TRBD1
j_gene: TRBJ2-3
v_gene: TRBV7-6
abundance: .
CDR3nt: TGTGCCAGCAGCTTAGTAGCCGGGACAGGGGGTTTAGATACGCAGTATTTT
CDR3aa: CASSLVAGTGGLDTQYF

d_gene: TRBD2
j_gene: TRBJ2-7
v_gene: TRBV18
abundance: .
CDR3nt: TGTGCCAGCTCACCATTGGAGGGAGGGGACTACGAGCAGTACTTC
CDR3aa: CASSPLEGGDYEQYF

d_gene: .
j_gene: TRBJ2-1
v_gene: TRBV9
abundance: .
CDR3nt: TGTGCCAGCAGCGGCGCCCGGGGCTCCTACAATGAGCAGTTCTTC
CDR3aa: CASSGARGSYNEQFF

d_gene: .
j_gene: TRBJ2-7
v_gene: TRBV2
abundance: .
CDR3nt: TGTGCCAGCAGTGTGACCGGGACGCAAGCCTACGAGCAGTACTTC
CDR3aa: CASSVTGTQAYEQYF

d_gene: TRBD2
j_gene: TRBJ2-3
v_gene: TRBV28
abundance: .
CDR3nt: TGTGCCAGCAGTAACGGGGGACTAGCCACAGATACGCAGTATTTT
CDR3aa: CASSNGGLATDTQYF

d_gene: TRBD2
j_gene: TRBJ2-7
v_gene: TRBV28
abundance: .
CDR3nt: TGTGCCAGCATGGGACTAGTCCCTTACGAGCAGTACTTC
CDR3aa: CASMGLVPYEQYF

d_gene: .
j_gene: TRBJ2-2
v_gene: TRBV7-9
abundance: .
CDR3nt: TGTGCCAGCAGCTGGGGGCTAGGCCTAAAAGGGGAGCTGTTTTTT
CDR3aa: CASSWGLGLKGELFF

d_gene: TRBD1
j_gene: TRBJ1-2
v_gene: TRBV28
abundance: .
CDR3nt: TGTGCCAGCAGTTCAGGGGGGAAGGGCTACACCTTC
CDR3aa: CASSSGGKGYTF

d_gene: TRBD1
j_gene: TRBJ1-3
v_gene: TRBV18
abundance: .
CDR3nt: TGTGCCAGCTCACCACTCGAGGGACAGATCTCTGGAAACACCATATATTTT
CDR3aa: CASSPLEGQISGNTIYF

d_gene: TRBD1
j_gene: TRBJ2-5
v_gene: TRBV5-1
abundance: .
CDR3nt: TGCGCCAGCGCTCGTACCTCCGGGACAGGGGCCGAGACCCAGTACTTC
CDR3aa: CASARTSGTGAETQYF

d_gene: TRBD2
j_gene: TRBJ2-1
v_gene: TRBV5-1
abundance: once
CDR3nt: TGCGCCAGCAGCTTGAAACGACTAGCGGGAGGGTCGTACAATGAGCAGTTCTTC
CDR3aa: CASSLKRLAGGSYNEQFF

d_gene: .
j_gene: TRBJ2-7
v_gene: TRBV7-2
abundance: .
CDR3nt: TGTGCCAGCAGCAGAGGTGGGGGGCGCGAGCAGTACTTC
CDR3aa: CASSRGGGREQYF

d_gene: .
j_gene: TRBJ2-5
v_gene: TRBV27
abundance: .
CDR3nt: TGTGCCAGCAGTTTATCCGGGCCTCCGCGGGAGACCCAGTACTTC
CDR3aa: CASSLSGPPRETQYF

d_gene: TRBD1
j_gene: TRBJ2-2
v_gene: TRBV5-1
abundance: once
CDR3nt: TGCGCCAGCAGCTTCGGGACAGGTCTTCTCGGGGAGCTGTTTTTT
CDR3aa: CASSFGTGLLGELFF

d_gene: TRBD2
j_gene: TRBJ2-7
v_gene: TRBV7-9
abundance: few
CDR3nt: TGTGCCAGTATAGCGGGAGACCACGAGCAGTACTTC
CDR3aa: CASIAGDHEQYF

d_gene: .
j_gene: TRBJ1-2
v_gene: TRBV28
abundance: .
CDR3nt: TGTGCCAGCCTCGGCACCCCCTATGGCTACACCTTC
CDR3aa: CASLGTPYGYTF

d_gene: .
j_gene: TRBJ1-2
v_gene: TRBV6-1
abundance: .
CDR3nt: TGTGCCAGCAACCGACAGTCTAACTATGGCTACACCTTC
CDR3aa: CASNRQSNYGYTF

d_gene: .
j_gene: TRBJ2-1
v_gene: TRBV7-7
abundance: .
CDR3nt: TGTGCCAGCAGCCCGTGGGAGCCCTACAATGAGCAGTTCTTC
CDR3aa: CASSPWEPYNEQFF

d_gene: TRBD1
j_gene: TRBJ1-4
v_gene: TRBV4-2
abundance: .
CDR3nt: TGTGCCAGCAGCCAAGTGTCGGACAGGGGTCGTGAAAAACTGTTTTTT
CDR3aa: CASSQVSDRGREKLFF

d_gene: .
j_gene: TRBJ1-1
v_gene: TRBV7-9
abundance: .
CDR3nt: TGTGCCAGCAGCCTGGGGGCGTGGGACACTGAAGCTTTCTTT
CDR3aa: CASSLGAWDTEAFF

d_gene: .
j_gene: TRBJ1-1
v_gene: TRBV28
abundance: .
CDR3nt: TGTGCCAGCAGTTACGGCTGGCAGGGTATGGGTTTCTTT
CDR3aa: CASSYGWQGMGFF

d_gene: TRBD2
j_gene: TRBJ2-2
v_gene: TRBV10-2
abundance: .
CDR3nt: TGCGCCAGCAGCGAGGGACTAGCGGGAATCACCGGGGAGCTGTTTTTT
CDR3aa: CASSEGLAGITGELFF

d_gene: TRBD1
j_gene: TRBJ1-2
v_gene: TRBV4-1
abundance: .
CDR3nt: TGCGCCAGCAGCCAACCAGGGGGCGTTGGCTACACCTTC
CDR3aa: CASSQPGGVGYTF

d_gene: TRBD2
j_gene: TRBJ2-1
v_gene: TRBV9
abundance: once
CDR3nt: TGTGCCAGCAGCATGGGACTAGCGGGAGGGAGCTCCTACAATGAGCAGTTCTTC
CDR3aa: CASSMGLAGGSSYNEQFF

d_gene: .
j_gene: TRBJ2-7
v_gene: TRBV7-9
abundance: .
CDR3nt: TGTGCCAGCAGCTTTGCAGGATCCTACGAGCAGTACTTC
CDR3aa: CASSFAGSYEQYF

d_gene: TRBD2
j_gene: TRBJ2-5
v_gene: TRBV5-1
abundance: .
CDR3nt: TGCGCCAGCAGACCGAGACTAGCGGGAGTTCAAGAGACCCAGTACTTC
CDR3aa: CASRPRLAGVQETQYF

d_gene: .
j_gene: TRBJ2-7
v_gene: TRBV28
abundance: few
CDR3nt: TGTGCCAGCAGTCCCCCTGGCTCCTACGAGCAGTACTTC
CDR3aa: CASSPPGSYEQYF

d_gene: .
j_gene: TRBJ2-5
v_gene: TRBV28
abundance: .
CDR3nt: TGTGCCAGCAGTTTTCGGTCCTTAGGGCAGTACTTC
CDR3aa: CASSFRSLGQYF